The T cell receptor beta chain under discussion was sequenced for a study of CD8 T cells in ankylosing spondylitis. Study observations and caveats: Clones linked to disease were reported to show significant enrichment in matched ankylosing spondylitis synovial fluid. One TCR beta motif, made up of several highly homologous variants, appeared characteristic of ankylosing spondylitis blood.

The CDR3 loop spans 13 amino acids. Germline assignment: CDR1 SQVTM and CDR2 ANQGSEA. The ends were cut back, 0 bases at V and 6 bases at J, with 11 bases in the middle. Comment on this clonotype: The antigen is undetermined.

TCRdb recomputed calls from the 5' RACE reads with MiXCR, one row per CDR3 protein. Of 350,000 to 550,000 distinct CDR3 sequences listed, 25% to 30% are singletons. The source of this sequence is a male donor with ankylosing spondylitis. The chain has TRBV29-1 and TRBJ1-1; D unclear. The sequencing input was blood, either unsorted or a sorted T cell fraction (not recorded which). This CDR3 reads CSVEDKGGAEAFF. The DNA for the CDR3 is TGCAGCGTTGAAGACAAGGGTGGGGCTGAAGCTTTCTTT.